This T cell receptor beta chain is drawn from a study of cytomegalovirus exposure and HLA in healthy donors. Trimming removed 6 bases from V and 0 bases from J; junction bases left unmatched: 10. The CDR3 contains 17 residues. CDR1 is LNHDA and CDR2 is SQIVND in the germline V gene (reference sequence). PCR was performed using 60 Vbeta and 13 Jbeta primers. The method was immunoSEQ multiplex PCR; TCRdb's version includes in-frame clones alone and lacks a portion of them. This listing includes around 53,000 clones. In terms of frequency, this clone is medium-sized. The source of this sequence is a young man in good health and CMV-seropositive. The chain is built from TRBV19 and TRBJ2-2; the match to TRBD2 covers 7 bases. Sequenced sample: PBMCs. CDR3 loop: CASRLTRLAANTGELFF. The CDR3, as DNA: TGTGCCAGTAGGCTGACCCGGCTAGCGGCGAACACCGGGGAGCTGTTTTTT.